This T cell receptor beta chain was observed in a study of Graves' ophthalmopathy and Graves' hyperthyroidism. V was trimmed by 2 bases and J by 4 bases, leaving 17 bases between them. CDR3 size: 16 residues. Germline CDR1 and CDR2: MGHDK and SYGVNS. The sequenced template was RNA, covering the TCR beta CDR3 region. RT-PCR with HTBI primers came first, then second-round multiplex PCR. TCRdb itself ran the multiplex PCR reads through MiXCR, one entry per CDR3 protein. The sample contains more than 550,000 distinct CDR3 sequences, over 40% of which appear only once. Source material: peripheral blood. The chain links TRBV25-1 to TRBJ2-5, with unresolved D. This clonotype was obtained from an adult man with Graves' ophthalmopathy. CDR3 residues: CASSEASTSPGETQYF. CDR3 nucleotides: TGTGCCAGCAGTGAAGCTTCCACCTCTCCGGGAGAGACCCAGTACTTC.